A single sample is the source of the 21 T cell receptor beta chains below, sequenced in a study of cytomegalovirus exposure and HLA in healthy donors. The study ran its PCR with 60 Vbeta and 13 Jbeta primers. Sequencing was performed with immunoSEQ multiplex PCR; in TCRdb, only in-frame clones are kept and a portion is missing. The table has around 150,000 clones, 76% seen once. Sample: PBMCs. The receptors shown here come from a woman between 40 and 50 years old in good health and CMV-seronegative.

The chain is built from TRBV25-1 and TRBJ1-1; D is perhaps TRBD1 (5 bases). CDR1 is MGHDK and CDR2 is SYGVNS in the germline V gene. This CDR3 spans 13 amino acids. Deletions cut 8 bases from V and 1 base from J, with 11 bases between. CDR3 bases: TGTGCCAGCCGATGGACAAGGAACACTGAAGCTTTCTTT. Translating it yields CASRWTRNTEAFF.

The rearrangement links TRBV7-2 to TRBJ2-2; D possibly corresponds to TRBD2 (5 bases). The V gene's germline CDR1 is SGHTA and CDR2 FQGNSA. The CDR3 runs to 15 residues. Trimming shortened V by 5 bases and J by 6 bases, and 16 bases separated the two germline ends. The CDR3: CASSPTPGTAGELFF. CDR3 DNA: TGTGCCAGCAGCCCCACCCCGGGAACTGCCGGGGAGCTGTTTTTT. The entire variable domain, with the rest obtained from reference TRBV7-2 and TRBJ2-2, is as follows: GAGVSQSPSNKVTEKGKDVELRCDPISGHTALYWYRQSLGQGLEFLIYFQGNSAPDKSGLPSDRFSAERTGGSVSTLTIQRTQQEDSAVYLCASSPTPGTAGELFFGEGSRLTVL.

The sample holds a few counts of this clone. The chain is built from TRBV28 and TRBJ1-1, with 7 positions matching TRBD1. The trim removed 4 bases at V and 8 bases at J, leaving 7 bases unmatched. Germline V gene sequence: CDR1 MDHEN, CDR2 SYDVKM. The CDR3 is 13 residues long. CDR3 sequence (DNA): TGTGCCAGCAGTTCGACAGGGAACAGGGAAGCTTTCTTT. Amino acids: CASSSTGNREAFF.

The genes are TRBV11-3 and TRBJ2-3, with TRBD2 matching over 8 bases. The ends lost 5 bases at V and 7 bases at J; junction bases unmatched: 11. The CDR3 covers 15 residues. Germline CDR1 is SGHNT and CDR2 is YENEEA. The CDR3 coding sequence is TGTGCCAGCAGCCGGGGGGGCAACCAAAGGAATACGCAGTATTTT. Residues: CASSRGGNQRNTQYF.

This clone was picked up one time. The genes are TRBV4-1 and TRBJ1-4; D possibly corresponds to TRBD1 (5 bases). V dropped 6 bases and J dropped 8 bases, with 19 bases sitting between them. The germline CDR1 and CDR2 sequences are MGHRA and YSYEKL. The CDR3 runs 15 residues. The CDR3 protein is CASRFMGGKGEKLFF. The CDR3 coding sequence is TGCGCCAGCAGGTTCATGGGGGGGAAGGGCGAAAAACTGTTTTTT.

This clone was seen more than once but under ten times. The chain joins TRBV7-5 to TRBJ1-2. TRBV7-5 counts as a pseudogene. The CDR3 spans 19 residues. The CDR3 nucleotides are TGTGTCAGAAGCCTCTCCCGGGACTATGAGACTCGGGCTAACTATGGCTACACCTTC. This codes for CVRSLSRDYETRANYGYTF.

The CDR3 DNA is TGTGCCTGGAGTGTCAGGTCAGGGGACATTCAGTACTTC. It encodes CAWSVRSGDIQYF. This chain links TRBV30 with TRBJ2-4, with a possible D match to TRBD1 (6 bases). The CDR3 is made up of 13 amino acids. In germline, CDR1 is GTSNPN, CDR2 SVGIG (reference sequence). V gave up 0 bases and J gave up 8 bases, with 11 bases separating them.

This chain uses TRBV27 with TRBJ2-7; 11 bases align to TRBD2. There are 15 residues in the CDR3. Germline lookup yields CDR1 MNHEY and CDR2 SMNVEV (reference sequence). V shed 6 bases, J shed 2 bases, and the junction held 6 bases outside the gene matches. The CDR3 here is CASRPVAGGTYEQYF. The DNA for the CDR3 is TGTGCCAGCAGGCCAGTAGCGGGGGGGACCTACGAGCAGTACTTC.

This clone has more than one count but fewer than ten. The chain links TRBV5-1 to TRBJ1-6; D gene ambiguous. The V and J ends lost 4 bases and 7 bases respectively, with 9 bases between them. CDR3 length: 13 residues. Germline assignment: CDR1 SGHRS and CDR2 YFSETQ. The CDR3 sequence: CASSLPGNSPLHF. The CDR3 DNA reads TGCGCCAGCAGCCTCCCGGGAAATTCACCCCTCCACTTT. The full variable domain, completed using reference TRBV5-1 and TRBJ1-6, is KAGVTQTPRYLIKTRGQQVTLSCSPISGHRSVSWYQQTPGQGLQFLFEYFSETQRNKGNFPGRFSGRQFSNSRSEMNVSTLELGDSALYLCASSLPGNSPLHFGNGTRLTVT.

This sequence joins TRBV7-9 and TRBJ2-2; no firm D call. Trimming shortened V by 1 base and J by 5 bases, and 8 bases separated the two germline ends. The CDR3 has 14 amino acids. CDR1 and CDR2 from the germline V gene are SEHNR and FQNEAQ (reference sequence). The CDR3: CASSLDRSTGELFF. The CDR3 DNA sequence: TGTGCCAGCAGCTTAGATCGGTCTACCGGGGAGCTGTTTTTT.

This chain uses TRBV6-5 with TRBJ1-1, with 9 positions matching TRBD1. Germline V CDR1 and CDR2: MNHEY, SVGAGI. CDR3 size: 14 residues. The V gene end was trimmed by 6 bases and the J gene end by 1 base; junction bases not matched to a gene: 3. CDR3 loop: CASRTGQGNTEAFF. The CDR3 DNA reads TGTGCCAGCAGGACGGGACAGGGGAACACTGAAGCTTTCTTT.

The chain joins TRBV11-2 to TRBJ2-1; tentatively, D is TRBD2 (6 bases). Trimming removed 1 base from V and 8 bases from J, with 15 bases in between. This CDR3 is built from 15 residues. Per the germline V gene, CDR1 is SGHAT and CDR2 is FQNNGV. The CDR3 DNA reads as TGTGCCAGCAGCTTAGTTCCCGGGAGAGTCGATGAGCAGTTCTTC. This gives the protein CASSLVPGRVDEQFF.

The chain has TRBV18 and TRBJ1-2; no definite D call. Germline CDR1 KGHSH, CDR2 LQKENI. Trimming left V 1 base short and J 4 bases short, with 10 bases between. This CDR3 region has 14 residues. Here the CDR3 reads CASSPRAGTYGYTF. The DNA of the CDR3 is TGTGCCAGCTCACCACGGGCAGGTACCTATGGCTACACCTTC.

J is TRBJ2-7 and V is TRBV5-1; 8 bases line up with TRBD1. The V gene's germline CDR1 is SGHRS and CDR2 YFSETQ. V gave up 0 bases and J gave up 4 bases; unmatched junction bases: 3. CDR3 length: 14 residues. The CDR3: CASSLATGGYEQYF. CDR3 nucleotide sequence: TGCGCCAGCAGCTTGGCCACAGGGGGGTACGAGCAGTACTTC.

V usage is TRBV28 and J usage is TRBJ1-1; D is uncertain. Germline V lookup: CDR1 MDHEN, CDR2 SYDVKM. CDR3 size: 15 residues. V lost 7 bases to trimming and J lost 0 bases, with 15 bases between them. CDR3 bases: TGTGCCAGCAACACAAGGAGAGTTATGAACACTGAAGCTTTCTTT. It encodes CASNTRRVMNTEAFF.

This chain uses TRBV2 with TRBJ2-7; 11 bases map to TRBD2. V dropped 3 bases and J dropped 4; count of bases not matched to a gene: 5. Per the germline V gene, CDR1 is SNHLY and CDR2 is FYNNEI. The length of the CDR3 is 15 residues. Here the CDR3 DNA reads TGTGCCAGCAGTGAGGGTCTAGCGGGGGGATACGAGCAGTACTTC. Encoded protein: CASSEGLAGGYEQYF.

This sequence joins TRBV5-4 and TRBJ2-1; 10 positions match TRBD2. From germline, CDR1 is SGHNT and CDR2 YYREEE (reference sequence). The CDR3 spans 14 residues. J lost 7 bases, V lost 0 bases, and 1 base had no gene match. The CDR3 protein is CASSLVLAGNEQFF. The CDR3 bases are TGTGCCAGCAGCTTGGTACTAGCGGGAAATGAGCAGTTCTTC.

Of note for this clone: Other DNA sequences in the same sample also yield this CDR3. The V call is TRBV27, the J call TRBJ2-1; 7 nucleotides line up with TRBD2. This CDR3 has 15 amino acids. CDR1 MNHEY and CDR2 SMNVEV come from the germline V gene (reference sequence). The ends lost 5 bases at V and 6 bases at J; junction bases unmatched: 10. The CDR3 region has the DNA TGTGCCAGCAGTCCCCGGGGAGGGAGGGTCAATGAGCAGTTCTTC. Its protein product is CASSPRGGRVNEQFF.

V usage is TRBV6-5 and J usage is TRBJ1-5; D perhaps matches TRBD1 (6 bases). Germline V gene data show CDR1 as MNHEY and CDR2 as SVGAGI. The germline V and J ends were trimmed by 2 bases and 7 bases, with 12 bases remaining between them. CDR3 length: 14 residues. The CDR3: CASSYGGGAQPQHF. For the CDR3, the DNA is TGTGCCAGCAGTTACGGCGGGGGGGCCCAGCCCCAGCATTTT.

The CDR3 sequence: CASSSNTGTGNTEAFF. The CDR3 DNA follows: TGTGCCAGCTCATCTAATACCGGGACAGGGAACACTGAAGCTTTCTTT. The rearrangement joins TRBV18 to TRBJ1-1; 8 bases align to TRBD1. Trimming took 5 bases from V and 1 from J; bases not matched to a gene: 9. Germline V gives CDR1 KGHSH, CDR2 LQKENI. The CDR3 sequence is 16 residues long. Based on the CDR3 plus reference TRBV18 and TRBJ1-1, the full variable domain is NAGVMQNPRHLVRRRGQEARLRCSPMKGHSHVYWYRQLPEEGLKFMVYLQKENIIDESGMPKERFSAEFPKEGPSILRIQQVVRGDSAAYFCASSSNTGTGNTEAFFGQGTRLTVV.

This clone appeared a few times. The rearrangement uses TRBV6-5 and TRBJ1-1, with 7 nucleotides matching TRBD1. This CDR3 has 16 residues. CDR1 MNHEY and CDR2 SVGAGI come from the germline V gene. With V trimmed by 0 bases and J by 10 bases, 14 bases remained unmatched. The CDR3 region has the DNA TGTGCCAGCAGTTACTCCTGGGCAGGGGGGTCTTCTGGAGCTTTCTTT. Amino acid sequence: CASSYSWAGGSSGAFF.